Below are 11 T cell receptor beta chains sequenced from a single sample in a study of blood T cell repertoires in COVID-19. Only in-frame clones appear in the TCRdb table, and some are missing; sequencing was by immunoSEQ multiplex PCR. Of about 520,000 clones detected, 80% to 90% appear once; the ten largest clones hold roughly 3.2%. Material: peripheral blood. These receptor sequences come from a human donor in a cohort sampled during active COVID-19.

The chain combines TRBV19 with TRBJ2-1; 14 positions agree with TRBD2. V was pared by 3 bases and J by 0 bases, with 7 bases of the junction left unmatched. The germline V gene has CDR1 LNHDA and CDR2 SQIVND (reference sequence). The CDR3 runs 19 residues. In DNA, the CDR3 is TGTGCCAGTAGTATTCAGGGGACTAGCGGGAGTCGCTCCTACAATGAGCAGTTCTTC. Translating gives CASSIQGTSGSRSYNEQFF.

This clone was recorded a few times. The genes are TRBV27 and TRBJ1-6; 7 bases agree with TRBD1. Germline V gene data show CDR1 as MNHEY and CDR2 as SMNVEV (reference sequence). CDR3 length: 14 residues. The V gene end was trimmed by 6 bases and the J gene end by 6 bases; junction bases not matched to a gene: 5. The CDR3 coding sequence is TGTGCCAGCAGCCCCAGGGGGAGTAATTCACCCCTCCACTTT. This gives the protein CASSPRGSNSPLHF.

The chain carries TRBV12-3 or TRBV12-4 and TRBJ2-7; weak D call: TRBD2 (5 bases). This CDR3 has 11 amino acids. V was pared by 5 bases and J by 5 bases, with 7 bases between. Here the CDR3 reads CASSPRDEQYF. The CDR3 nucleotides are TGTGCCAGCAGTCCGCGGGACGAGCAGTACTTC.

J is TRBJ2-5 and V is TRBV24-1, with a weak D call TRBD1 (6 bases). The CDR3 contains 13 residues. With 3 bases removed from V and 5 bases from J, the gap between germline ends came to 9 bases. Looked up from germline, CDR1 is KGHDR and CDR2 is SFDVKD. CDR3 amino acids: CATSDGGPETQYF. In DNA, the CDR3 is TGTGCCACCAGTGATGGGGGCCCGGAGACCCAGTACTTC.

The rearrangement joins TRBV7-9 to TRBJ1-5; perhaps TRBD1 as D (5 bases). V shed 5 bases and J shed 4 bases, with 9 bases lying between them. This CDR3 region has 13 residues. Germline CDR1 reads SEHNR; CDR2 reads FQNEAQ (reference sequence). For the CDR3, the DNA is TGTGCCAGCAGCGGTACAGGAAATCAGCCCCAGCATTTT. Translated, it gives CASSGTGNQPQHF.

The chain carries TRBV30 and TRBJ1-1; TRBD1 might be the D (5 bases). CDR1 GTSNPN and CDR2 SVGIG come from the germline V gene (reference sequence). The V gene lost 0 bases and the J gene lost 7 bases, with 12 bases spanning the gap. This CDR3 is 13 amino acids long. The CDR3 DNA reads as TGTGCCTGGAGTGTACTGGGGCTGGGTGAAGCTTTCTTT. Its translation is CAWSVLGLGEAFF.

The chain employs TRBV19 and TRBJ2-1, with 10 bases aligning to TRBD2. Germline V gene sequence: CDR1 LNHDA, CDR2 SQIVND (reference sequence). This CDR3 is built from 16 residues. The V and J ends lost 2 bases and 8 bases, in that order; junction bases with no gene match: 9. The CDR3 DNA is TGTGCCAGTAGTATACCCTCTAGCGGGAGTGTGGATGAGCAGTTCTTC. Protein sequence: CASSIPSSGSVDEQFF.

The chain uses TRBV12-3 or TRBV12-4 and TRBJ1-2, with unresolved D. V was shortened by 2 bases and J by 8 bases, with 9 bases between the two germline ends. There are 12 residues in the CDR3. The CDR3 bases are TGTGCCAGCAGTTTAAGGAGTAGAGGCTACACCTTC. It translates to CASSLRSRGYTF.

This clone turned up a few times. CDR3 loop: CATTGGQGYTF. CDR3 DNA sequence: TGTGCCACCACAGGGGGCCAAGGCTACACCTTC. The chain carries TRBV10-3 and TRBJ1-2; 9 bases line up with TRBD1. After removal of 10 bases from V and 8 bases from J, the junction contained 5 bases not matched to a gene. CDR3 length equals 11 residues. CDR1 ENHRY and CDR2 SYGVKD come from the germline V gene.

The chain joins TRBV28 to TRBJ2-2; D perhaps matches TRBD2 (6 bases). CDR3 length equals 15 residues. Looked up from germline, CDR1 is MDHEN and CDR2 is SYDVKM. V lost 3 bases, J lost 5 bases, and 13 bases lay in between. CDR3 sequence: CASSFPGRRTGELFF. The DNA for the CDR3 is TGTGCCAGCAGTTTCCCGGGGAGGAGGACCGGGGAGCTGTTTTTT.

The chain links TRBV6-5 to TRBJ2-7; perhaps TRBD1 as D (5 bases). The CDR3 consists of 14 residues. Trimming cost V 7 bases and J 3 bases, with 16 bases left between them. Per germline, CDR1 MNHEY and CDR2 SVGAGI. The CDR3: CASKSKTAFYEQYF. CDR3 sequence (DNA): TGTGCCAGCAAAAGTAAGACAGCATTCTACGAGCAGTACTTC.